Each of the 20 T cell receptor beta chains below was sequenced from the same sample in a study of Tregs in tolerant kidney transplant recipients. The table came from immunoSEQ multiplex PCR; TCRdb's copy has only in-frame clones and leaves some out. The data show 85,000 to 95,000 clones, 85% to 95% seen once. The specimen sequenced was CD8+ T cells from blood. Receptors originate from a human donor in good health.

The rearrangement joins TRBV5-1 to TRBJ2-3; D is tentatively TRBD1 or TRBD2 (6 bases each). The V end was cut by 4 bases, the J end by 0 bases, with 15 bases between. CDR1 is SGHRS, CDR2 YFSETQ, per germline. The CDR3 consists of 16 residues. In nucleotides, the CDR3 is TGCGCCAGCAGCAGCGACGGGGGACAAAGCACAGATACGCAGTATTTT. Protein: CASSSDGGQSTDTQYF.

The chain employs TRBV27 and TRBJ2-7, with a weak D call TRBD1 (6 bases). The CDR3 consists of 14 residues. Germline CDR1 reads MNHEY; CDR2 reads SMNVEV (reference sequence). V was cut by 6 bases and J by 2 bases, with 14 bases left in between. The CDR3 nucleotides read TGTGCCAGCAGCTTCGGGACAAAAGCCTACGAGCAGTACTTC. Protein sequence: CASSFGTKAYEQYF.

A note on this clone: A junction boundary mismatches the germline segment, possibly from a read error. The gene calls are TRBV15 and TRBJ2-5; the match to TRBD1 covers 9 bases. This CDR3 region has 13 residues. Germline loops: CDR1 LNHNV, CDR2 YYDKDF (reference sequence). CDR3 protein: CATSRDRGETQYF. The CDR3 DNA follows: TGTGCCACCAGCCGAGACAGGGGGGAGACCCAGTACTTC.

The V gene is TRBV2, the J gene TRBJ1-2; TRBD1 matches 10 bases. The CDR3 has 14 residues. The ends lost 2 bases at V and 5 bases at J; junction bases unmatched: 2. Germline CDR1 reads SNHLY; CDR2 reads FYNNEI. CDR3 nucleotide sequence: TGTGCCAGCAGTGAAAGGGACAGGGGATATGGCTACACCTTC. This codes for CASSERDRGYGYTF.

CDR3 residues: CASSSVDRLYGYTF. CDR3 bases: TGTGCCAGCAGTTCCGTCGACAGACTGTATGGCTACACCTTC. The chain has TRBV2 and TRBJ1-2; tentative D call: TRBD1 (5 bases). Trimming removed 5 bases at V and 5 bases at J, with 15 bases between. The CDR3 has 14 amino acids. Germline V CDR1 and CDR2: SNHLY, FYNNEI. Combining the CDR3 with reference TRBV2 and TRBJ1-2 gives the whole variable domain EPEVTQTPSHQVTQMGQEVILRCVPISNHLYFYWYRQILGQKVEFLVSFYNNEISEKSEIFDDQFSVERPDGSNFTLKIRSTKLEDSAMYFCASSSVDRLYGYTFGSGTRLTVV.

The genes are TRBV15 and TRBJ1-2, with D perhaps TRBD1 (6 bases). Germline V CDR1 and CDR2: LNHNV, YYDKDF (reference sequence). This CDR3 is built from 15 residues. The germline V and J ends were trimmed by 2 bases and 5 bases, with 15 bases remaining between them. This CDR3 is CATSRPHTGFYGYTF. The DNA of the CDR3 is TGTGCCACCAGCAGACCGCATACAGGGTTTTATGGCTACACCTTC.

The table lists this clone with a count of one. This chain joins TRBV12-2 and TRBJ2-7; the listed D gene, TRBD2, was not tested against the DNA. TRBV12-2 is classified as a pseudogene. The CDR3 spans 15 residues. This chain's CDR3 is CASRILAGGPHEQYF. In DNA, the CDR3 is TGTGCAAGTCGCATACTAGCGGGAGGGCCCCACGAGCAGTACTTC.

CDR3 region: CASCCGLAEPNEQFF. The CDR3 region has the DNA TGTGCCAGCTGCTGTGGGCTAGCGGAGCCTAATGAGCAGTTCTTC. This chain links TRBV6-5 with TRBJ2-1, with 7 bases matching TRBD2. The CDR3 has 15 amino acids. The germline gives CDR1 MNHEY, CDR2 SVGAGI. The trim removed 8 bases at V and 7 bases at J, leaving 14 bases unmatched.

This chain links TRBV7-2 with TRBJ2-5, with 10 bases that match TRBD2. J lost 4 bases, V lost 3 bases, and 5 bases had no gene match. Germline values: CDR1 SGHTA, CDR2 FQGNSA. The CDR3 covers 15 residues. In DNA, the CDR3 is TGTGCCAGCAGCTTCAGCGGGGGGGGATTAGAGACCCAGTACTTC. This encodes CASSFSGGGLETQYF.

In this sample, this clone turned up once. This rearrangement joins TRBV13 to TRBJ2-7; D not resolved. V lost 3 bases to trimming and J lost 2 bases, with 8 bases between them. The CDR3 has 13 amino acids. The germline V gene encodes CDR1 PRHDT and CDR2 FYEKMQ (reference sequence). The CDR3 sequence is CASSLGRAYEQYF. The CDR3 region has the DNA TGTGCCAGCAGCTTGGGTAGAGCCTACGAGCAGTACTTC.

This chain joins TRBV4-1 and TRBJ2-5; a possible D gene is TRBD1 (5 bases). The CDR3 extends over 15 amino acids. From germline, CDR1 is MGHRA and CDR2 YSYEKL. V was cut by 4 bases and J by 0 bases, with 12 bases left in between. CDR3 DNA sequence: TGCGCCAGCAGCCCCAGGGAATCGTACCAAGAGACCCAGTACTTC. Its translation is CASSPRESYQETQYF.

The chain uses TRBV5-5 and TRBJ2-1, with 10 bases lining up with TRBD1. Germline trimming cut 2 bases from V and 5 bases from J; bases unmatched to any gene: 4. Germline lookup yields CDR1 SGHKS and CDR2 YYEKEE (reference sequence). The length of the CDR3 is 15 residues. The CDR3 spells CASSLGTGVHNEQFF. The CDR3, as DNA: TGTGCCAGCAGCTTAGGGACAGGGGTCCACAATGAGCAGTTCTTC.

The gene calls are TRBV5-4 and TRBJ1-4; possible D gene TRBD1, 6 bases. The CDR3 is 11 amino acids. Germline lookup yields CDR1 SGHNT and CDR2 YYREEE (reference sequence). V lost 10 bases and J lost 11, with 15 bases in between. The CDR3 nucleotides are TGTGCCTCGGTCGGGGGCCTGAAACTGTTTTTT. It specifies CASVGGLKLFF.

The chain uses TRBV9 and TRBJ2-7; unclear D gene. V gave up 4 bases and J gave up 4 bases, with 9 bases separating them. The CDR3 loop spans 12 amino acids. Germline CDR1 is SGDLS and CDR2 is YYNGEE. CDR3 sequence reads: CASSPPSYEQYF. In nucleotides, the CDR3 is TGTGCCAGCAGCCCGCCCTCGTACGAGCAGTACTTC.

The chain joins TRBV5-4 to TRBJ1-2; 10 bases match TRBD1. Germline lookup yields CDR1 SGHNT and CDR2 YYREEE (reference sequence). The CDR3 extends over 14 amino acids. Unmatched junction bases numbered 4, after V lost 4 bases and J lost 4 bases. The CDR3 DNA reads TGTGCCAGCAGCACGGGACAGGGGTTCTATGGCTACACCTTC. Encoded protein: CASSTGQGFYGYTF.

CDR3 in amino acids: CASSQDTTLAGAQHF. CDR3 coding DNA: TGTGCCAGCAGCCAAGATACAACCTTAGCAGGGGCCCAGCATTTT. V usage is TRBV4-2 and J usage is TRBJ1-5; maybe TRBD1 (6 bases). Germline CDR1 LGHNA, CDR2 YNFKEQ. CDR3 length: 15 amino acids. V was pared by 0 bases and J by 11 bases, with 17 bases between.

The chain is built from TRBV2 and TRBJ1-1; tentatively, D is TRBD1 (5 bases). The ends were cut back, 7 bases at V and 0 bases at J, with 18 bases in the middle. The CDR3 covers 16 residues. Looked up from germline, CDR1 is SNHLY and CDR2 is FYNNEI. The CDR3 coding sequence is TGTGCCAGCACCCTCGCCCGGGGCGCCTTGAACACTGAAGCTTTCTTT. Encoded protein: CASTLARGALNTEAFF.

The chain is built from TRBV5-6 and TRBJ1-1; no firm D call. The V gene's germline CDR1 is SGHDT and CDR2 YYEEEE. The V end lost 3 bases, the J end lost 1 base, and 13 bases lay between the germline ends. The CDR3 is made up of 15 amino acids. CDR3 residues: CASSSWQDANTEAFF. The DNA of the CDR3 is TGTGCCAGCAGCTCTTGGCAGGACGCGAACACTGAAGCTTTCTTT.

The chain combines TRBV7-2 with TRBJ1-5; 9 positions match TRBD1. Germline V gives CDR1 SGHTA, CDR2 FQGNSA. This CDR3 spans 17 amino acids. J gave up 6 bases and V 1 base, and 10 bases lay outside the gene matches. The CDR3 nucleotides read TGTGCCAGCAGCTTAGAAGGCTCGGACAGGGGTGTTCAGCCCCAGCATTTT. Translated: CASSLEGSDRGVQPQHF.

The rearrangement joins TRBV5-6 to TRBJ2-5; D unclear. Trimming removed 10 bases from V and 4 bases from J, with 14 bases in between. CDR3 length equals 12 residues. CDR1 SGHDT and CDR2 YYEEEE come from the germline V gene. In nucleotides, the CDR3 is TGTGCCTCTCGGGTGGGGATAGAGACCCAGTACTTC. Its protein product is CASRVGIETQYF. The full variable domain, with the rest looked up from reference TRBV5-6 and TRBJ2-5, is DAGVTQSPTHLIKTRGQQVTLRCSPKSGHDTVSWYQQALGQGPQFIFQYYEEEERQRGNFPDRFSGHQFPNYSSELNVNALLLGDSALYLCASRVGIETQYFGPGTRLLVL.